This record concerns one TCR beta chain sequence. A single count supports this clone. Its antigen specificity is not known. Base qualities were left out, and no much larger clone turns up one base away. The data are from a study of T cell responses to AZD1222 COVID-19 vaccine (dated by TCRdb to about 2021). About the study as a whole: A total of under 250 trial participants underwent TCR sequencing, of whom 200 to 220 had received two doses of AZD1222 and approximately 25 had received two doses of the MenACWY control vaccine. Trial participants were enrolled into age subgroups of 18-55, 56-69 and 70-plus years, which contained about 160, 30 and 59 TCR-sequenced participants, respectively. General findings and caveats noted by the study authors: Conclusions about previously exposed vaccinees are limited, since just 6 or 7 AZD1222 recipients were seropositive for SARS-CoV-2 at baseline. Nearly half of unique spike-specific TCRs reportedly recognized epitopes outside regions mutated in the B.1.351 and B.1.1.7 variants. Most participants were white British and females outnumbered males, and the authors suggested that clonal diversity may have been underestimated. CD4 TCRs associated with the vaccine covered the entire spike protein, and the dominant responses were in regions 160-218 and 743-854. Because no samples from the day 14 peak response were available, repertoires could be characterized only after the peak T cell response. The 56-69-year group was small, and its depth increase did not reach significance, likely because of low power. A significant rise in spike-specific TCR breadth and depth was observed after two AZD1222 doses relative to day 0 and relative to MenACWY recipients.

Reading the label with the study, this specimen's time point is: about 28 days (+/-7) after the second vaccine dose. AZD1222 recipients with second doses at about 4 weeks or about 12 weeks were pooled, because spike-specific TCR depth and breadth did not differ between schedules. Vaccinee samples were obtained from the UK trials COV001 and COV002, which included a single-blind randomized controlled phase 2/3 trial of AZD1222 (ChAdOx1 nCoV-19) in healthy adults. For TCRbeta chain sequencing, PBMC samples were collected from trial participants at day 0 and at day 28 after the second dose. The CDR3 regions of human TCRbeta chains were analyzed by immunosequencing. As for the authors' bioinformatics: TCRs in the repertoires were matched against a reference library of SARS-CoV-2-specific TCRs that had been generated with the MIRA antigen-specificity platform. Breadth was defined as the fraction of unique TCRs that were SARS-CoV-2-associated, and depth was defined as the fraction of total T cells that were SARS-CoV-2-associated. Each spike-specific TCR was assigned to its reactive spike region and to a CD4 or CD8 class using the MIRA data. Log10-transformed breadth and depth values were compared by one-way ANOVA with Sidak's multiple comparisons tests. TCRdb holds this immuneACCESS table with in-frame rearrangements only. Some clones are missing; in checked studies, unresolved V genes explain under half, and the rest has no known cause. V and J calls and clone size are given by that table; D and trimming were obtained from the DNA. The sample yields around 99,000 clones; about 90% were counted once. The top ten hold around 6.6% of the sample.

Taken from cysteine to phenylalanine, the CDR3 has 13 residues. The retained sequence is limited to the CDR3, 39 bases, with the frame set at the first base. Sequenced material: peripheral blood, taken 28 days after the second AZD1222 dose. The receptor was derived from an adult who received the AZD1222 COVID-19 vaccine. The rearranged segments are TRBV21-1 and TRBJ1-1; TRBD1 was called by the table and not checked on the DNA. TRBV21-1 is noted as a pseudogene. The DNA is TGTGCCAGCAGCACCTCAGGGTATACTGAAGCTTTCTTT. The encoded protein is CASSTSGYTEAFF.